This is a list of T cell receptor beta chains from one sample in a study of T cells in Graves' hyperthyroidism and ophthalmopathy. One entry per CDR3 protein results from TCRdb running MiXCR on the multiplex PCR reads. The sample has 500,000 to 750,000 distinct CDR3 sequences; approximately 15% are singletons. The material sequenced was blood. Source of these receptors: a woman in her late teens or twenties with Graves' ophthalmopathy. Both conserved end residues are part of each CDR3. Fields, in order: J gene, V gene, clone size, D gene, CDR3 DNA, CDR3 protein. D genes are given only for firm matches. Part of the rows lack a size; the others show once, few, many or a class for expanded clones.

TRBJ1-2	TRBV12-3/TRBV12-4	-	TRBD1	TGTGCCAGCAGTCCTACGACAGGGGATGGCTACACCTTC	CASSPTTGDGYTF
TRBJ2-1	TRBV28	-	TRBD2	TGTGCCAGCAGTTCCAAGCCGGGACTAGCGGGACTCAATGAGCAGTTCTTC	CASSSKPGLAGLNEQFF
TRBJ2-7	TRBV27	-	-	TGTGCCAGCAGAATAGAGGGGGGGGCCTACGAGCAGTACTTC	CASRIEGGAYEQYF
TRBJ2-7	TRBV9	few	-	TGTGCCAGCAGCGTAGGAGAAGAGGGCTACGAGCAGTACTTC	CASSVGEEGYEQYF
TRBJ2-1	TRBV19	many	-	TGTGCCAGTAGTACTGGCAGGTTTATAGATGAGCAGTTCTTC	CASSTGRFIDEQFF
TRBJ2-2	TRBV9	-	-	TGTGCCAGCAGCGGGGTGGCACCCACCGGGGAGCTGTTTTTT	CASSGVAPTGELFF
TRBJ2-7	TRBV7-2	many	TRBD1	TGTGCCAGCAGCCCCTCGGGACAGTCCTACGAGCAGTACTTC	CASSPSGQSYEQYF
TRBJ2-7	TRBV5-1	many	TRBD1	TGCGCCAGCAGCCGCGACAGGGGCAGAATCACCTACGAGCAGTACTTC	CASSRDRGRITYEQYF
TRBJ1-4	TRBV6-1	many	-	TGTGCCAGCAGTTGGAGAGGACAGATCTACGTTGCAACTAATGAAAAACTGTTTTTT	CASSWRGQIYVATNEKLFF
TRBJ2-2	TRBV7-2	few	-	TGTGCCAGCAGCTTAGCAGGGAATCCGACCGGGGAGCTGTTTTTT	CASSLAGNPTGELFF
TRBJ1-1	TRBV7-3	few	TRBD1	TGTGCCAGCAGCTTCACAGGGGGCAGGGGGGTGAACACTGAAGCTTTCTTT	CASSFTGGRGVNTEAFF
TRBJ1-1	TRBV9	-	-	TGTGCCAGCAGCGTAGAACGGACGAACACTGAAGCTTTCTTT	CASSVERTNTEAFF
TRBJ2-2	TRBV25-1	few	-	TGTGCCAGCAGTGAACGCCCTATACTAGTAATGAACACCGGGGAGCTGTTTTTT	CASSERPILVMNTGELFF
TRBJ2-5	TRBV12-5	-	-	TGTGCTAGTGGTTTGGGTCAGACTCAAGAGACCCAGTACTTC	CASGLGQTQETQYF
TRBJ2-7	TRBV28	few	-	TGTGCCAGCAGTTTAGAAGCTGATCCGTCCTACGAGCAGTACTTC	CASSLEADPSYEQYF
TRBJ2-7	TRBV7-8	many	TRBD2	TGTGCCAGCAGCTTAGCGGGAAGCGGGACCCCGCCCGAGCAGTACTTC	CASSLAGSGTPPEQYF
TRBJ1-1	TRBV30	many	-	TGTGCCTGGAGTGCACAGGTGAACACTGAAGCTTTCTTT	CAWSAQVNTEAFF
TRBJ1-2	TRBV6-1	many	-	TGTGCCAGCAGTGAGCGCGCAGAATCGAACTATGGCTACACCTTC	CASSERAESNYGYTF
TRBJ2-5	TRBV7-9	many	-	TGTGCCAGCAGCTTCGGGCGCGCATTATACCAAGAGACCCAGTACTTC	CASSFGRALYQETQYF
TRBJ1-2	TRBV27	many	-	TGTGCCAGCAGTCCGTCCTACCAGGGAGGGAATGGCTACACCTTC	CASSPSYQGGNGYTF
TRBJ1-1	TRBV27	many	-	TGTGCCAGCAGTTTAGTTGGGGGCGCGAGGGCTTTCTTT	CASSLVGGARAFF
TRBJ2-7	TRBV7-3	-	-	TGTGCCAGCAGCTTAATGGGGGGAGAGTTTGATGAGCAGTACTTC	CASSLMGGEFDEQYF
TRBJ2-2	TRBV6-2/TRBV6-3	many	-	TGTGCCAGCAGTTACTCACCTTCTGTTGGGGAGCTGTTTTTT	CASSYSPSVGELFF
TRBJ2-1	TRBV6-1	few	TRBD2	TGTGCCTCCGCAAGGGAAAGCGGGGAAGCCTACAATGAGCAGTTCTTC	CASARESGEAYNEQFF
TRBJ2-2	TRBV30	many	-	TGTGCCTGTACCCTCACTCCCACCGGGGAGCTGTTTTTT	CACTLTPTGELFF
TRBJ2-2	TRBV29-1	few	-	TGCAGCGTCTCTGGGGGCACCGGGGAGCTGTTTTTT	CSVSGGTGELFF
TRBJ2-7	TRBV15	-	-	TGTGCCACCAGGTCCCAACGGGGGAGCGGCCGAGGCTACGAGCAGTACTTC	CATRSQRGSGRGYEQYF
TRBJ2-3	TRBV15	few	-	TGTGCCACCAGCAGAGAGCCCAAGGCAGGCGATGGGCAGTATTTT	CATSREPKAGDGQYF
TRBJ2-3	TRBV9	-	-	TGTGCCAGCAGCGCAGCAGGGATCACAGATACGCAGTATTTT	CASSAAGITDTQYF
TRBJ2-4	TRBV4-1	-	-	TGTGCCAGCAGCCAAGTGACAGGAGGAGAAAACATTCAGTACTTC	CASSQVTGGENIQYF
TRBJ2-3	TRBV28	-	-	TGTGCCAGCCTCCCCCCGGGGGCGGAGTATTTT	CASLPPGAEYF
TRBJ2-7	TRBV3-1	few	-	TGTGCCAGCAGCCAGGGCCTGGAGGAGGCGTACGAGCAGTACTTC	CASSQGLEEAYEQYF
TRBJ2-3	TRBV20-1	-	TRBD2	TGCAGTGCTAGTAGCGGGAGAGGAGATACGCAGTATTTT	CSASSGRGDTQYF
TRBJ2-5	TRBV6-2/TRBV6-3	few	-	TGTGCCAGCAGTACGACGGAGCAAGAGACCCAGTACTTC	CASSTTEQETQYF
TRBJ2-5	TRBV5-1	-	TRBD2	TGCGCCAGCAGCTTGGAACTACTAGCGGGAAAAGAGACCCAGTACTTC	CASSLELLAGKETQYF
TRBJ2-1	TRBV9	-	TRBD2	TGTGCCAGCAGCCCAAGCGGGGGACTAGCGGGAGATGATGAGCAGTTCTTC	CASSPSGGLAGDDEQFF
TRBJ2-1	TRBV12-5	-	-	TGTGCTAGTGGTTTGAAACTTGGGGCAGGGGAGCAGTTCTTC	CASGLKLGAGEQFF
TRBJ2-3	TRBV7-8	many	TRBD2	TGTGCCAGCAGCTCTCCCCGGAGACTAGCGGGAGGACGCACAGATACGCAGTATTTT	CASSSPRRLAGGRTDTQYF
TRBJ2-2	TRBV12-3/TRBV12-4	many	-	TGTGCCAGCAACCTGAACACCGGGGAGCTGTTTTTT	CASNLNTGELFF
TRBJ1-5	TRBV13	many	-	TGTGCCAGCAGCTCCTACTACCAGGGGCAGCCCCAGCATTTT	CASSSYYQGQPQHF
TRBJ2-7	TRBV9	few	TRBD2	TGTGCCAGCAGCGCGGCACTAGCGGAAGGGTACTACGAGCAGTACTTC	CASSAALAEGYYEQYF
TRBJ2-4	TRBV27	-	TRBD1	TGTGCCAGCAGTTTATCCCGCGCAGGGGGAAACATTCAGTACTTC	CASSLSRAGGNIQYF
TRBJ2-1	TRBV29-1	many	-	TGCAGCGTTGGGCGGGGCGACGCTCCCTACAATGAGCAGTTCTTC	CSVGRGDAPYNEQFF
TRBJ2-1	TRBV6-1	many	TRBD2	TGTGCCAGCAGCCCCTCTAGCGGGAGGGCCCACAATGAGCAGTTCTTC	CASSPSSGRAHNEQFF
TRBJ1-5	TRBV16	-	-	TGTGCCAGCAGCCAATCTTTGGGGGGCAGGCAGCCCCAGCATTTT	CASSQSLGGRQPQHF
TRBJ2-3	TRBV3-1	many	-	TGTGCCAGCAGCCAGACGACCGGCGTAGGCACAGATACGCAGTATTTT	CASSQTTGVGTDTQYF
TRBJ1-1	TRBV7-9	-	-	TGTGCCAGCAGCTTAGCTTCTACAATTGAAGCTTTCTTT	CASSLASTIEAFF
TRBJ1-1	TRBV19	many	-	TGTGCCAGTAGTCCCGACTCCCGGAACACTGAAGCTTTCTTT	CASSPDSRNTEAFF
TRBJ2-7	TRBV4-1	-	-	TGCGCCAGCAGCTCGCAGGGAGGATACGAGCAGTACTTC	CASSSQGGYEQYF
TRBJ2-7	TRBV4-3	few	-	TGCGCCAGCAGCCAATTTGGCCACGAGCAGTACTTC	CASSQFGHEQYF
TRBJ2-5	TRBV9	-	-	TGTGCCAGCAGCGTATGGTTCGGCAGACAAGAGACCCAGTACTTC	CASSVWFGRQETQYF
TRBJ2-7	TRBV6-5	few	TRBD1	TGTGCCAGCAGTTACGGGGGGACAGGGGACTACGAGCAGTACTTC	CASSYGGTGDYEQYF